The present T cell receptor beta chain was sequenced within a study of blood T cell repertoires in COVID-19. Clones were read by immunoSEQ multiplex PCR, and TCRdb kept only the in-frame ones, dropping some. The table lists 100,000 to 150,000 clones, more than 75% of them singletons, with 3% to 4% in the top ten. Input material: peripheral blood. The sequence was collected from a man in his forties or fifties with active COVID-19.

Written as DNA, the CDR3 is TGTGCCAGCAGCGCGGGGAGCTCCTACAATGAGCAGTTCTTC. Its protein is CASSAGSSYNEQFF. This sequence joins TRBV7-8 and TRBJ2-1, with D tentatively TRBD2 (6 bases). V lost 5 bases and J lost 0, with 8 bases in between. Looked up from germline, CDR1 is SGHVS and CDR2 is FQNEAQ. CDR3 length equals 14 residues.